This TCR beta chain was identified during a study of cytomegalovirus exposure and HLA in healthy donors (dated by TCRdb to between 2016 and 2019). About the investigation overall: In an earlier analysis of fewer than 750 of the donors, around 290 Gb of sequence data and approximately 120 million unique TCR beta sequences from roughly 180 million T cells were reported. Both class I and class II loci were covered by HLA typing, at four-digit resolution. Among the roughly 410 genotyped donors, around 81% belonged to the genetic ancestry cluster associated with self-reported Caucasian donors. A separate validation cohort of roughly 120 different subjects was used in addition to the roughly 700-subject first cohort. Around 300 gigabases of sequencing data and 70 million to 100 million unique TCR sequences were included in an early release covering about 700 HLA-typed donors. Alongside the repertoire data, information on donor age, sex, ethnicity and CMV serostatus was compiled. The aim of the study was to test whether cataloging public T cell receptors could identify signatures of past pathogen exposure. All discovery cohort repertoires had been generated on a single sequencing platform. A later analysis re-analyzed previously published TCR beta repertoires from about 600 donors and added high-resolution HLA genotyping to study TCR occurrence patterns. Typing coverage varied by locus: about 629-630 donors for A, B, C, DRB1 and DQB1; approximately 560 for DQA1; 606 for DPA1; roughly 450 for DPB1. Because of strong linkage in the cohort, 5 or 6 DR-DQ haplotypes were treated as single units for association and clustering. To decide whether each TCR beta V gene segment behaved as functional or pseudogenic, an earlier analysis of 587 of the donors relied on high-throughput TCR beta sequencing. The study combined high-throughput TCR immunosequencing, statistical association of individual TCRs with disease status, and machine learning to predict cytomegalovirus infection status. Rather than drawing on any new phenotypic data, the later analysis identified candidate immune exposures from TCR beta sequences and the way those sequences occurred across donors. Among roughly 400 genotyped donors of the cohort, an average of about 220,000 unique TCR beta nucleotide sequences was sequenced per donor, of which about 18% were non-productive. In a later genetic analysis, genome-wide SNP genotypes for about 65% of the roughly 670 donors were used, and that subset was treated as a discovery cohort. Using immunosequencing, the study profiled T cell repertoires from 500 to 800 subjects and related those repertoires to cytomegalovirus serostatus. General findings and caveats noted by the study authors: When HLA alleles, especially DR and DQ, strongly co-occurred, TCR associations were difficult to assign to individual alleles. Linkage disequilibrium might explain the correlated functional status among segregating V segments, but an unknown experimental factor could not be ruled out. In an earlier analysis of about 600 of the donors, most TCR beta V segments appeared in productive rearrangements about 87% or about 30% of the time, broadly matching IMGT annotations. In vitro tests confirmed that a few of the cytomegalovirus-associated TCR beta chains recognize cytomegalovirus antigens. In a later analysis, HLA-associated TCR beta chains showed more clonal expansion and lower generation probabilities than non-associated chains that were equally common. The study listed 150 to 200 TCR beta chains as associated with cytomegalovirus. The classifier was reported to diagnose cytomegalovirus status with high specificity and sensitivity in both the original and validation cohorts. While some public TCRs were present in many individuals, most TCR sequences turned up only very rarely across donors. The earlier analysis of 587 of the donors excluded about 16 rarely observed V segments, including chromosome 9 orphons, because counts were too low. A later analysis associated around 16,000 TCR beta sequences with specific HLA alleles at a false discovery rate of 0.05. A group of highly shared sequence variants was considered likely to be a technical artifact of the sequencing pipeline. Because the 87-base-pair reads could not distinguish some IMGT-functional V segments, including TRBV6-2 and TRBV6-3, those segments were excluded. A later analysis reported that several top co-occurrence clusters appeared linked to parvovirus B19, influenza, CMV and Epstein-Barr virus. A later analysis found that TCR association rates varied across HLA loci, with DRB1 alleles showing the most associated TCRs and HLA-C alleles the fewest. A further reported finding was that TCR beta sequences accurately predicted the HLA-A and HLA-B alleles for most subjects in the first cohort. Compared with the roughly 720-donor mean, donors in an Asian-associated ancestry cluster had fewer N-insertions in productive TCRs, according to a later genetic analysis. In a later genetic analysis, a missense DCLRE1C variant was associated with V-gene and J-gene trimming of TCR beta chains, and the association was replicated in an independent cohort. Only TCR beta chains were sequenced in this cohort, and the absence of alpha or paired-chain data limited detectable features. In a later analysis, most CMV-associated TCR beta chains were found to appear HLA-restricted, with HLA associations seemingly driven largely by CMV exposure. Immune exposure information for the cohort was limited to CMV serostatus. Because HLA typing was unavailable for some donors at each locus, only the typed subset was used in association tests. The authors suggested that the approach could potentially be generalized to other disease states and immunological phenotypes. Sequencing depth was assumed to be roughly uniform across donors in the presence/absence analyses, though that assumption may not hold.

Concerning this clone itself: No cognate antigen has been identified for it. No per-base quality is available; no much larger clone lies one base away.

The cohort consisted of more than 650 healthy bone marrow donors. At the time of sampling, every cohort member was nominally healthy, though immune exposures that went unrecorded were likely present. The donor tested CMV seropositive, placing the donor among the 289 seropositive members of the cohort. Every donor gave a peripheral blood sample, and the peripheral blood mononuclear cells from that sample were used for TCR beta sequencing. Genomic DNA extraction from the blood cell samples was performed with the Qiagen DNeasy Blood Extraction Kit. The library was generated by the immunoSEQ multiplex PCR assay. For the multiplex PCR, a mixture combining 60 forward primers for TCR Vbeta segments and 13 reverse primers for TCR Jbeta segments was used. A multiplex PCR assay on genomic DNA amplified the CDR3 region of rearranged TCR beta genes. Amplified TCR beta libraries were sequenced as 87-base-pair reads on the Illumina HiSeq System. Concerning the study's data processing: Across the 500 to 700 repertoires, a later analysis counted tens of millions of unique TCR beta chains, 9.5 million to 13 million of which were shared by at least two donors. To remove PCR and sequencing errors, raw reads were error-corrected and collapsed into unique sequences using a nearest-neighbor algorithm that merged closely related sequences. V, D and J gene segments were assigned by aligning CDR3 sequences to IMGT reference sequences. For a sequence to be retained, at least a six-nucleotide match to both a V gene segment and a J gene segment was required. A rearrangement was called productive if the CDR3 had no stop codons and remained in frame with V and J, and every other rearrangement was called non-productive. CDR3 was defined according to IMGT convention as the region running from the second conserved V-encoded cysteine to the conserved J-encoded phenylalanine. The earlier analysis of about 500 of the donors excluded sequences that lacked an unambiguous match to a single V gene segment. In an earlier analysis of approximately 500 of the donors, a V segment was called functional when productive rearrangements were above 56.7%, and segregating when the standard deviation between donors exceeded 5%. To diagnose cytomegalovirus status from the catalog of TCR beta chain sequences, a statistical classification framework was built. In a later analysis, V and J genes were assigned by comparing TCR nucleotide sequences against IMGT/GENE-DB human TR gene sequences. The TCRdist pipeline was used in a later analysis to assign CDR3 sequences and most-parsimonious VDJ recombination scenarios. A later analysis defined each TCR beta chain by its CDR3 amino acid sequence plus V-gene family, and excluded reads lacking a unique V-gene family. As a way to deal with suspected cross-contamination and a sequencing artifact, a later analysis dropped nearly 600 nucleotide sequences that were highly shared and had low generation probability. A later analysis calculated a clonal expansion index for each public chain from normalized within-repertoire ranks of inferred template counts. In a later analysis, generation probabilities were computed with a VDJ recombination model fitted to out-of-frame rearrangements, and the resulting probabilities were checked against IGoR. In a later analysis, hypergeometric tests were used to score TCR-TCR, TCR-HLA and TCR-CMV co-occurrence, with a repertoire-size bias correction applied to TCR pairs. A later analysis estimated false discovery rates by permuting HLA or CMV assignments 20 times. In a later analysis, co-occurring TCRs were grouped using DBSCAN, with TCRdist sequence similarity added in when clustering inside HLA-allele-positive subsets. Repertoires with fewer than 30,000 or more than 120,000 public chains were left out of co-occurrence clustering, as were about five repertoires with anomalous nucleotide sharing. Not all clones reach the TCRdb copy of this immuneACCESS table, which keeps in-frame sequences only. Checked studies attribute under half of the gap to unresolved V genes and leave the rest unexplained. V and J calls and clone size come straight from that table; D and trimming were deduced from the DNA. The sample table holds more than 85,000 clones, of which around 80% were seen once. The ten largest clones represent around 6.9% of the sample.

V and J lose 4 bases and 7 bases, and a span of 14 bases separates them. The CDR1 and CDR2 encoded by the germline V gene are SQVTM and ANQGSEA. Spanning cysteine to phenylalanine, the CDR3 consists of 13 amino acids. Left in the record is the CDR3 DNA by itself, 39 bases read in frame from the first base. The source material was PBMCs. The rearrangement joined TRBV29-1 to TRBJ1-5, with the D gene not confidently named. This TCR came from a man aged 25-40 years in good health and CMV-seropositive. The CDR3 protein sequence reads: CSVGVSPRQPQHF. The nucleotide sequence is given as TGCAGCGTTGGTGTCTCTCCGCGGCAGCCCCAGCATTTT.